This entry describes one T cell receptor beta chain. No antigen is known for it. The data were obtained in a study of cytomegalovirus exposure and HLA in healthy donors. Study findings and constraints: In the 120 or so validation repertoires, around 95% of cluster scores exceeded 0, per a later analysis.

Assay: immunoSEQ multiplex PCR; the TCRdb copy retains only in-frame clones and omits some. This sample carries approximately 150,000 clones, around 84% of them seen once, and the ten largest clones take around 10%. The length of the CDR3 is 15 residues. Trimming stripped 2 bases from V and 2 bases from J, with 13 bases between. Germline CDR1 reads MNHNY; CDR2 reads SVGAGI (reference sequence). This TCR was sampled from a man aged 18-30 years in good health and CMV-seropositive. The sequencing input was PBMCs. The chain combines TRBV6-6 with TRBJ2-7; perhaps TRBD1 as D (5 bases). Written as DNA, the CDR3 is TGTGCCAGCAGTTACGGGAACGCAGGGACCTACGAGCAGTACTTC. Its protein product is CASSYGNAGTYEQYF.